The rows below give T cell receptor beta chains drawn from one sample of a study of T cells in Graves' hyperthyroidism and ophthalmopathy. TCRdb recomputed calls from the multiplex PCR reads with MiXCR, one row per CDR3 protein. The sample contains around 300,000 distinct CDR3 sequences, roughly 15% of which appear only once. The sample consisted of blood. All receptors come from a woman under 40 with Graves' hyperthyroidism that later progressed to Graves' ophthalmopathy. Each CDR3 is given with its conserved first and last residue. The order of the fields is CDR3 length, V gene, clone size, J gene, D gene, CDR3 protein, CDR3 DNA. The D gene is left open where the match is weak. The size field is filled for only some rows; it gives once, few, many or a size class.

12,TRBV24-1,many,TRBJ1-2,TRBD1,CATSGGGLGYTF,TGTGCCACCAGTGGAGGGGGCCTTGGCTACACCTTC
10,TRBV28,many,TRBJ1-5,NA,CARRNQPQHF,TGTGCCAGACGCAATCAGCCCCAGCATTTT
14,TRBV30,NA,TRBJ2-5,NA,CAWQPGHHKGTQYF,TGTGCCTGGCAACCGGGACATCACAAGGGGACCCAGTACTTC
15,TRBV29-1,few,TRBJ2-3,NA,CSVAPGKEGPDTQYF,TGCAGCGTAGCCCCCGGGAAAGAGGGCCCAGATACGCAGTATTTT
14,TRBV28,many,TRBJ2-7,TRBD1,CASSFLDRGPEQYF,TGTGCCAGCAGTTTCCTTGACAGGGGGCCCGAGCAGTACTTC
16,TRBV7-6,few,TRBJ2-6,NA,CASSLLRAGGANVLTF,TGTGCCAGCAGCTTACTCCGGGCGGGGGGGGCCAACGTCCTGACTTTC
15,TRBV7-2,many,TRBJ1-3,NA,CASSLLGAGGNTIYF,TGTGCCAGCAGCTTACTGGGGGCAGGTGGAAACACCATATATTTT
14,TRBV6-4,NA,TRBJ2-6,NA,CASKAGPGANVLTF,TGTGCCAGCAAGGCAGGGCCCGGGGCCAACGTCCTGACTTTC
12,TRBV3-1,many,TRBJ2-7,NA,CASSRSAIEQYF,TGTGCCAGCAGCCGGTCAGCTATCGAGCAGTACTTC
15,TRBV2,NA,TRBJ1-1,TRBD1,CASRTGALTNTEAFF,TGTGCCAGCAGGACAGGGGCCCTTACGAACACTGAAGCTTTCTTT
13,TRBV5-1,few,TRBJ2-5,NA,CASTTGAGETQYF,TGCGCCAGCACCACGGGGGCTGGAGAGACCCAGTACTTC
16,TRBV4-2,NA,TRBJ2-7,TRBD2,CASSQGLAGPDYEQYF,TGTGCCAGCAGCCAGGGACTAGCGGGGCCAGACTACGAGCAGTACTTC
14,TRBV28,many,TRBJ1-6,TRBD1,CASTPGTGNSPLHF,TGTGCCAGCACCCCCGGGACAGGGAATTCACCCCTCCACTTT
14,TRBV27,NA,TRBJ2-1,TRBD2,CASSLNSAGGLLFF,TGTGCCAGCAGTTTAAATTCAGCGGGAGGGTTGCTGTTCTTC
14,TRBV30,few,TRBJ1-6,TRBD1,CAWRGRGRNSPLHF,TGTGCCTGGCGAGGCAGGGGGCGAAATTCACCCCTCCACTTT
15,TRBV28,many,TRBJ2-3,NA,CASSFEIWGTDTQYF,TGTGCCAGCAGTTTCGAGATTTGGGGGACAGATACGCAGTATTTT
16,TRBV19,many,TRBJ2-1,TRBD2,CASSMPSSGRASEQFF,TGTGCCAGTAGTATGCCAAGTAGCGGGAGGGCCTCGGAGCAGTTCTTC
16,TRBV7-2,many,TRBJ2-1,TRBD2,CASSLVASGRRNEQFF,TGTGCCAGCAGCTTAGTGGCTAGCGGGAGGCGGAATGAGCAGTTCTTC
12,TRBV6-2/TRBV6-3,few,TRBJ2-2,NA,CAMGPDAGELFF,TGTGCCATGGGCCCCGACGCCGGGGAGCTGTTTTTT
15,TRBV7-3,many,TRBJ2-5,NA,CASSLTGVGGETQYF,TGTGCCAGCAGCTTAACGGGGGTGGGAGGAGAGACCCAGTACTTC
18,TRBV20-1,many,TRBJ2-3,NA,CSARGGFRWDTSTDTQYF,TGCAGTGCTAGAGGGGGCTTTAGATGGGATACTAGCACAGATACGCAGTATTTT
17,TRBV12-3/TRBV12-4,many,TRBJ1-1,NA,CASSLAGVRVLNTEASF,TGTGCCAGCAGTTTAGCCGGGGTGCGGGTCCTGAACACTGAAGCTTCCTTT
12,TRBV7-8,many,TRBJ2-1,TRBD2,CASSSPSGGQFF,TGTGCCAGCAGCTCCCCTAGCGGAGGCCAGTTCTTC
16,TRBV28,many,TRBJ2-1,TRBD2,CASSTVLLAGGNEQFF,TGTGCCAGCAGCACGGTTTTGTTAGCGGGAGGGAATGAGCAGTTCTTC
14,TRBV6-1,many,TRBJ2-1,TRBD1,CASSEAGGPNEQFF,TGTGCCAGCAGTGAAGCAGGGGGCCCCAATGAGCAGTTCTTC
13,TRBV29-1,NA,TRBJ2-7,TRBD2,CSVDSGRAYEQYF,TGCAGCGTTGATAGCGGGAGGGCCTACGAGCAGTACTTC